Below, 19 T cell receptor beta chains from the same sample are listed, as sequenced in a study of blood T cell repertoires in COVID-19. Assay used: immunoSEQ multiplex PCR; TCRdb lists only in-frame clones, some missing. The table lists fewer than 350,000 clones, more than 75% of them singletons. Input material: PBMCs or T cells enriched from blood (not recorded which). All receptors come from a woman between 40 and 55 years old with acute COVID-19.

The chain carries TRBV7-8 and TRBJ2-5, with 14 bases that match TRBD2. The CDR3 covers 18 residues. Trimming at V came to 1 base and at J to 5 bases, leaving 9 bases not matched to a gene. CDR1 is SGHVS and CDR2 is FQNEAQ in the germline V gene. The CDR3 nucleotides are TGTGCCAGCAGCTTAGATCGACTAGCGGGAGGGTATTCGGAGACCCAGTACTTC. This sequence encodes CASSLDRLAGGYSETQYF.

This chain links TRBV4-1 with TRBJ2-1, with a weak D call TRBD2 (7 bases). The CDR3 length is 17 residues. V lost 1 base and J 5 bases, leaving 18 bases between the germline ends. Germline assignment: CDR1 MGHRA and CDR2 YSYEKL. CDR3 coding DNA: TGCGCCAGCAGCCAAGCTTGGGGGGGCGGGATCCACAATGAGCAGTTCTTC. Translated, it gives CASSQAWGGGIHNEQFF.

This sequence joins TRBV2 and TRBJ2-5; perhaps TRBD2 as D (6 bases). Trimming removed 6 bases from V and 9 bases from J, with 17 bases in between. In germline, CDR1 is SNHLY, CDR2 FYNNEI. CDR3 length equals 13 residues. DNA of the CDR3: TGTGCCAGCAGCCTCGGGACTCTTCTTCCCCAGTACTTC. It codes for CASSLGTLLPQYF.

The chain couples TRBV10-1 to TRBJ1-1; 7 nucleotides match TRBD1. The CDR3 is 14 residues long. Germline-derived CDR1 and CDR2 are WNHNN and SYGVQD (reference sequence). V lost 8 bases and J lost 4; bases outside the gene matches: 10. The CDR3 reads CASGTSAGGTEAFF. In nucleotides, the CDR3 is TGCGCCAGCGGAACATCAGCAGGGGGCACTGAAGCTTTCTTT.

This clone was recorded once. The CDR3 reads CASSLGGTGEKLFF. In nucleotides, the CDR3 is TGTGCCAGCAGCTTAGGGGGGACAGGGGAAAAACTGTTTTTT. The rearrangement links TRBV7-2 to TRBJ1-4; 9 bases map to TRBD1. The V gene end was trimmed by 1 base and the J gene end by 8 bases; junction bases not matched to a gene: 2. Germline CDR1 is SGHTA and CDR2 is FQGNSA. The CDR3 contains 14 residues.

The sample holds a few counts of this clone. The CDR3: CASSQRQGTNEKLFF. CDR3 nucleotide sequence: TGTGCCAGCAGCCAGCGACAGGGTACTAATGAAAAACTGTTTTTT. This chain connects TRBV3-1 (or the pseudogene TRBV3-2) to TRBJ1-4; 7 nucleotides align to TRBD1. V shed 3 bases and J 2 bases; nucleotides not matched to a gene: 3. This CDR3 has 15 residues. Germline assignment: CDR1 LGHDT and CDR2 YNNKEL (reference sequence).

Only a few counts were recorded for this clone. This rearrangement joins TRBV7-2 to TRBJ2-2; TRBD1 agrees at 9 bases. V shed 6 bases, J shed 5 bases, and the junction held 7 bases outside the gene matches. The germline V gene has CDR1 SGHTA and CDR2 FQGNSA. This CDR3 spans 15 amino acids. In DNA, the CDR3 is TGTGCCAGCAGATCCGGGACAGGGAGAACCGGGGAGCTGTTTTTT. Translation: CASRSGTGRTGELFF.

This sequence joins TRBV3-1 (or the pseudogene TRBV3-2) and TRBJ2-6; TRBD1 might be the D (5 bases). Germline lookup yields CDR1 LGHDT and CDR2 YNNKEL (reference sequence). Deletions cut 2 bases from V and 0 bases from J, with 5 bases between. The length of the CDR3 is 15 residues. CDR3 in DNA: TGTGCCAGCAGCCAAAGGGGCTCTGGGGCCAACGTCCTGACTTTC. Its translation is CASSQRGSGANVLTF.

CDR3 protein: CATSRDWGGAYEQYF. CDR3 sequence (DNA): TGTGCCACCAGCAGAGATTGGGGGGGAGCCTACGAGCAGTACTTC. The gene calls are TRBV15 and TRBJ2-7; 7 nucleotides align to TRBD2. Trimming took 0 bases from V and 2 from J; bases not matched to a gene: 4. The CDR3 has 15 amino acids. Germline V gives CDR1 LNHNV, CDR2 YYDKDF (reference sequence).

The V gene is TRBV28, the J gene TRBJ1-2; D is possibly TRBD1 (6 bases). Germline lookup yields CDR1 MDHEN and CDR2 SYDVKM. The CDR3 contains 15 residues. Trimming took 5 bases from V and 7 from J, leaving 20 bases between them. As DNA, the CDR3 is TGTGCCAGCAGTCCCCTCGGGGAGGGGGGGAGTGGCTACACCTTC. Translated: CASSPLGEGGSGYTF.

This sequence joins TRBV5-4 and TRBJ1-5, with a tentative D call TRBD1 (5 bases). Germline assignment: CDR1 SGHNT and CDR2 YYREEE (reference sequence). V gave up 2 bases and J gave up 3 bases, with 15 bases separating them. The CDR3 spans 16 residues. CDR3 nucleotide sequence: TGTGCCAGCAGCTTAATGGGGCAGGGCGACAATCAGCCCCAGCATTTT. Translating it yields CASSLMGQGDNQPQHF.

The chain employs TRBV27 and TRBJ1-1, with TRBD1 matching over 7 bases. The germline V gene has CDR1 MNHEY and CDR2 SMNVEV (reference sequence). CDR3 length equals 15 residues. The ends lost 7 bases at V and 4 bases at J; junction bases unmatched: 12. CDR3 residues: CASKSTGKGSTEAFF. CDR3 nucleotides: TGTGCCAGCAAGTCGACAGGGAAGGGGAGCACTGAAGCTTTCTTT.

This clone has just one count. This sequence joins TRBV5-4 and TRBJ2-7, with D uncertain. CDR1 and CDR2 (germline): SGHNT, YYREEE (reference sequence). V lost 4 bases to trimming and J lost 2 bases, with 16 bases between them. CDR3 length: 15 residues. The CDR3 region is CASSMGRIGTYEQYF. CDR3 coding DNA: TGTGCCAGCAGCATGGGCCGTATCGGTACCTACGAGCAGTACTTC.

This clone showed up just once. The V and J genes are TRBV19 and TRBJ2-3, with D perhaps matching TRBD2 (6 bases). This CDR3 is 15 amino acids long. V was shortened by 3 bases and J by 2 bases, with 12 bases between the two germline ends. Germline CDR1 is LNHDA and CDR2 is SQIVND (reference sequence). The CDR3 loop reads CASSIQEGTTDTQYF. Here the CDR3 DNA reads TGTGCCAGTAGTATCCAGGAGGGAACCACAGATACGCAGTATTTT.

The chain joins TRBV18 to TRBJ2-7; possible D gene TRBD1, 6 bases. V was clipped by 3 bases and J by 4 bases, with 22 bases between them. The CDR3 sequence is 17 residues long. Germline V gene lookup returns CDR1 KGHSH and CDR2 LQKENI. In DNA form, the CDR3 reads TGTGCCAGCTCACCGACGATGCCCGGGACATTTTTGTACGAGCAGTACTTC. Protein sequence: CASSPTMPGTFLYEQYF.

V usage is TRBV5-4 and J usage is TRBJ2-4; tentatively, D is TRBD2 (6 bases). Germline CDR1 SGHNT, CDR2 YYREEE (reference sequence). This CDR3 has 13 residues. The V end was cut by 2 bases, the J end by 5 bases, with 8 bases between. The DNA of the CDR3 is TGTGCCAGCAGCTTAGGGGAGGAAAACATTCAGTACTTC. It codes for CASSLGEENIQYF.

As DNA, the CDR3 is TGTGCCAGCAGGAAGACAGGGGTGGTCAATGAGCAGTTCTTC. It yields the protein CASRKTGVVNEQFF. The chain carries TRBV14 and TRBJ2-1, with 8 positions matching TRBD1. The CDR3 is 14 amino acids. The trim removed 6 bases at V and 6 bases at J, leaving 7 bases unmatched. The germline CDR1 and CDR2 sequences are SGHDN and FVKESK.

This sequence joins TRBV5-1 and TRBJ2-7; a weak D match, TRBD2 (6 bases). The length of the CDR3 is 13 residues. The germline CDR1 and CDR2 sequences are SGHRS and YFSETQ. Trimming took 4 bases from V and 1 from J, leaving 9 bases between them. Here the CDR3 reads CASSPTSSYEQYF. The CDR3 DNA sequence: TGCGCCAGCAGCCCGACTAGTTCCTACGAGCAGTACTTC.

The V and J genes are TRBV4-1 and TRBJ1-2; D unresolved. V gave up 0 bases and J gave up 2 bases, with 7 bases separating them. Germline V gene lookup returns CDR1 MGHRA and CDR2 YSYEKL. CDR3 size: 14 residues. DNA of the CDR3: TGCGCCAGCAGCCAAGATCCCGAGAACTATGGCTACACCTTC. Translation gives CASSQDPENYGYTF.